This T cell receptor (beta chain) comes out of a study of blood T cell repertoires in COVID-19. Across the whole study: Donors in the United States, Italy and Spain gave samples during acute or convalescent COVID-19. The analysed material was cDNA or gDNA that came from T cells, B-cell-depleted T cells, or PBMCs.

Authors' methods: Reference gene primer amplification yielded estimated nucleated cell counts. Profiling relied on immunoSEQ multiplex PCR, and the TCRdb table lists in-frame clones only, not all of them. V and J calls and clone size come straight from that table; D and trimming were deduced from the DNA. The sample holds some 31,000 clones; around 90% are singletons and the top ten take 9.9%. Trimming left V 8 bases short and J 9 bases short, with 11 bases between. CDR3 size: 12 residues. This clone was observed a single time. V usage is TRBV12-3 or TRBV12-4 and J usage is TRBJ1-6; weak D call: TRBD1 (5 bases). The sample consisted of peripheral blood. This sequence originates from a human donor with active COVID-19. The donor label of this sample is uncertain. The CDR3 here is CASGRRGSPLHF. The CDR3 DNA is TGTGCCAGCGGCCGGAGGGGTTCACCCCTCCACTTT.